This TCR beta chain was sequenced for a study of cytomegalovirus exposure and HLA in healthy donors. Findings of the study overall: For TCR beta chains, V- and J-gene trimming was later linked to a missense DCLRE1C variant. A later analysis found common viral pathogens apparently linked to several of the most significant clusters. Roughly uniform depth of sequencing across donors was assumed in presence/absence analyses. The only immune exposure information that was available was CMV serostatus.

The PCR had 60 Vbeta and 13 Jbeta primers. Data came from immunoSEQ multiplex PCR; TCRdb stores just in-frame clones and leaves some out. Of more than 110,000 clones in the sample, almost 85% were seen once. Concerning this clone: As yet, its antigen is unknown.

This receptor was taken from a man aged 25 to 45 in good health and CMV-seropositive. Specimen: PBMCs.

Written as DNA, the CDR3 is TGTGCCAGCAGCCAATCATACTCGGAGCGAAGTGGGCTGTTTTTT. Translated, it gives CASSQSYSERSGLFF. The chain joins TRBV4-2 to TRBJ2-2; D remains ambiguous. V was clipped by 2 bases and J by 13 bases, with 20 bases between them. From germline, CDR1 is LGHNA and CDR2 YNFKEQ. The CDR3 spans 15 residues.